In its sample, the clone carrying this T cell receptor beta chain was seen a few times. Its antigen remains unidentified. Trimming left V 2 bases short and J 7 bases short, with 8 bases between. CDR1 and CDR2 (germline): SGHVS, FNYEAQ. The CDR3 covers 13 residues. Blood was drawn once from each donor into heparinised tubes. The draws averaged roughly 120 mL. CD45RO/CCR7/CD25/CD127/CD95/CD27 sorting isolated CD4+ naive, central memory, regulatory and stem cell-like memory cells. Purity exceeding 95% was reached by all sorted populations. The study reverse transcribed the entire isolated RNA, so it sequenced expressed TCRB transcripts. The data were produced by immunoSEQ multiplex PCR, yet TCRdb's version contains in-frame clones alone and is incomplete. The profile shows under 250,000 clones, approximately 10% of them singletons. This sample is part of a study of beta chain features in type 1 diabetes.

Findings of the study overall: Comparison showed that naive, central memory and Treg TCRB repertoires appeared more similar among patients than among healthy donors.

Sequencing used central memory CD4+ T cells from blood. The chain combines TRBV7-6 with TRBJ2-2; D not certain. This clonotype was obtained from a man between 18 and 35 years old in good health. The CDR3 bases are TGTGCCAGCAGCTTACTAATCGACGGGGAGCTGTTTTTT. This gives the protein CASSLLIDGELFF.